These T cell receptor beta chains were read from a single sample in a study of cytomegalovirus exposure and HLA in healthy donors. The protocol was immunoSEQ multiplex PCR, while the TCRdb copy is restricted to in-frame clones and leaves out a portion. The sample holds 200,000 to 250,000 clones, more than 75% seen once. Sequencing was carried out using PBMCs. These receptors were obtained from a woman aged 40 to 50 in good health and CMV-seropositive. The CDR3 runs from the conserved cysteine through the conserved F or W. D genes are given only for firm matches. Size is omitted from some rows. Given values are once, few, many or a class for expanded clones.

size	J	D	V	CDR3	DNA
-	TRBJ2-7	-	TRBV5-1	CASSRNRDSGYEQYF	TGCGCCAGCAGCCGGAACAGGGATTCGGGGTACGAGCAGTACTTC
-	TRBJ2-7	-	TRBV11-2	CASSLPSGYEQYF	TGTGCCAGCAGCTTGCCTAGTGGTTACGAGCAGTACTTC
-	TRBJ2-1	TRBD2	TRBV6-1	CASSSPGLAGFSAFF	TGTGCCAGCAGTTCCCCGGGACTAGCGGGATTCTCGGCGTTCTTC
-	TRBJ1-1	TRBD1	TRBV2	CASSEARGRGPTEAFF	TGTGCCAGCAGTGAAGCGAGGGGCAGGGGGCCCACTGAAGCTTTCTTT
-	TRBJ1-2	-	TRBV6-5	CASRTQVTYGYTF	TGTGCCAGCAGAACACAGGTTACTTATGGCTACACCTTC
few	TRBJ1-2	TRBD1	TRBV29-1	CSVDRQGSNGYTF	TGCAGCGTTGATCGACAGGGGAGCAATGGCTACACCTTC
-	TRBJ1-2	-	TRBV19	CASSIGGHYGYTF	TGTGCCAGTAGTATCGGCGGGCACTATGGCTACACCTTC
-	TRBJ1-2	-	TRBV5-1	CASSLALRVDGYTF	TGCGCCAGCAGCTTGGCCCTCAGGGTTGATGGCTACACCTTC
-	TRBJ1-4	-	TRBV21-1	CASSKPITSEKLFF	TGTGCCAGCTCGAAACCAATAACGAGTGAAAAACTGTTTTTT
-	TRBJ2-5	-	TRBV30	CAWSRPLEGGQYF	TGTGCCTGGAGTAGGCCTTTGGAGGGCGGGCAGTACTTC
-	TRBJ2-7	TRBD2	TRBV6-6	CASRKAGGSYEQYF	TGTGCCAGCAGAAAAGCGGGAGGGTCCTACGAGCAGTACTTC
-	TRBJ1-4	-	TRBV15	CATSRELLGGQQFF	TGTGCCACCAGCAGAGAGCTCTTAGGAGGACAGCAGTTTTTT
-	TRBJ1-2	TRBD1	TRBV19	CASSTSLDRVGGYTF	TGTGCCAGTAGCACATCCCTCGACAGGGTGGGCGGCTACACCTTC
-	TRBJ2-1	TRBD2	TRBV2	CASSYYSGTTYNEQFF	TGTGCCAGCAGTTACTATAGCGGGACTACCTACAATGAGCAGTTCTTC
few	TRBJ2-3	TRBD2	TRBV30	CACIAGGYTQYF	TGTGCCTGTATAGCGGGGGGCTATACGCAGTATTTT
-	TRBJ2-1	TRBD1	TRBV5-6	CASSPGTGFFREQFF	TGTGCCAGCAGTCCCGGGACAGGTTTCTTTAGGGAGCAGTTCTTC
-	TRBJ1-2	TRBD1	TRBV7-3	CASSLKVAGGGHGYTF	TGTGCCAGCAGCCTCAAAGTTGCAGGGGGCGGGCATGGCTACACCTTC
-	TRBJ2-2	TRBD2	TRBV15	CATSRDKGLAGVMAGELFF	TGTGCCACCAGCAGAGATAAGGGACTAGCGGGAGTAATGGCCGGGGAGCTGTTTTTT
-	TRBJ2-1	-	TRBV4-1	CASSSQVYNEQFF	TGCGCCAGCAGCTCACAGGTTTACAATGAGCAGTTCTTC
-	TRBJ1-1	-	TRBV7-3	CASSYRENTEAFF	TGTGCCAGCAGTTACAGGGAGAACACTGAAGCTTTCTTT
-	TRBJ1-1	-	TRBV7-8	CASSSRPGQKGRTEAFF	TGTGCCAGCAGCTCGCGGCCGGGACAAAAAGGACGGACTGAAGCTTTCTTT
once	TRBJ2-7	TRBD2	TRBV19	CASSSRLAGGGYEQYF	TGTGCCAGTAGTTCACGACTAGCGGGAGGGGGCTACGAGCAGTACTTC
-	TRBJ2-3	TRBD2	TRBV29-1	CSVEVAGGTDTQYF	TGCAGCGTTGAAGTAGCGGGGGGAACGGATACGCAGTATTTT
-	TRBJ2-1	-	TRBV5-1	CASSLAAMYNEQFF	TGCGCCAGCAGCTTGGCTGCTATGTACAATGAGCAGTTCTTC
-	TRBJ1-6	-	TRBV7-6	CASSLFPGKNSPLHF	TGTGCCAGCAGCTTATTTCCGGGGAAGAATTCACCCCTCCACTTT
-	TRBJ1-1	-	TRBV19	CASSIGVTNTEAFF	TGTGCCAGTAGTATAGGAGTCACGAACACTGAAGCTTTCTTT
-	TRBJ1-5	TRBD1	TRBV2	CASSSGTGVQPQHF	TGTGCCAGCAGTTCCGGGACAGGGGTGCAGCCCCAGCATTTT
-	TRBJ2-3	TRBD2	TRBV5-1	CASSGGLASTDTQYF	TGCGCCAGCAGCGGGGGACTAGCGAGCACAGATACGCAGTATTTT
-	TRBJ1-4	-	TRBV4-2	CASSLDQVEKLFF	TGTGCCAGCAGCCTAGATCAGGTTGAAAAACTGTTTTTT
-	TRBJ2-1	-	TRBV11-2	CASSLDLRDSYEQFF	TGTGCCAGCAGCTTAGATCTCAGGGACTCCTATGAGCAGTTCTTC
-	TRBJ1-2	TRBD1	TRBV2	CASRTGTGGYTF	TGTGCCAGCAGGACCGGGACAGGGGGCTACACCTTC
-	TRBJ2-1	TRBD2	TRBV5-6	CASSRLAGGSSYNEQFF	TGTGCCAGCAGCCGCCTAGCGGGGGGGAGCTCCTACAATGAGCAGTTCTTC
few	TRBJ2-7	TRBD1	TRBV5-6	CASSFPFTGGGTYEQYF	TGTGCCAGCAGCTTCCCCTTTACAGGGGGAGGTACCTACGAGCAGTACTTC
-	TRBJ2-6	-	TRBV28	CASRKGGANVLTF	TGTGCCAGCAGAAAGGGGGGGGCCAACGTCCTGACTTTC
-	TRBJ2-3	-	TRBV5-1	CASSLSGGTRDTQYF	TGCGCCAGCAGCTTGTCAGGGGGGACCCGCGATACGCAGTATTTT
-	TRBJ2-1	-	TRBV6-6	CASSRSYNEQFF	TGTGCCAGCAGTCGGAGCTACAATGAGCAGTTCTTC
-	TRBJ2-1	-	TRBV25-1	CASKGTGEYNEQFF	TGTGCCAGCAAGGGGACGGGAGAGTACAATGAGCAGTTCTTC
once	TRBJ2-3	TRBD2	TRBV6-6	CASSRHSGRSTDTQYF	TGTGCCAGCAGTCGCCATAGCGGGAGGAGTACAGATACGCAGTATTTT
-	TRBJ1-1	-	TRBV9	CASSELRGGISSEAFF	TGTGCCAGCAGCGAGCTCCGTGGGGGGATCAGCTCTGAAGCTTTCTTT
-	TRBJ1-1	TRBD1	TRBV4-2	CASSIVGTGNTEAFF	TGTGCCAGCAGTATAGTCGGGACAGGGAACACTGAAGCTTTCTTT
-	TRBJ1-2	-	TRBV4-3	CASSQVSGFGYTF	TGCGCCAGCAGCCAAGTGTCCGGGTTTGGCTACACCTTC
once	TRBJ2-1	-	TRBV7-9	CSSNRGGAINEQFF	TGTTCCAGCAACCGTGGGGGGGCGATAAATGAGCAGTTCTTC
-	TRBJ1-2	-	TRBV10-3	CAIRQGDGFGYGYTF	TGTGCCATCAGGCAGGGCGATGGGTTCGGCTATGGCTACACCTTC
once	TRBJ1-3	-	TRBV5-1	CASSLNQGNSGNTIYF	TGCGCCAGCAGCTTAAATCAGGGGAACTCTGGAAACACCATATATTTT
-	TRBJ1-1	-	TRBV9	CASSVATYTEAFF	TGTGCCAGCAGCGTAGCTACGTACACTGAAGCTTTCTTT
once	TRBJ1-2	TRBD1	TRBV7-3	CASSLSFQTGTYGYTF	TGTGCCAGCAGTTTATCCTTCCAGACAGGGACCTATGGCTACACCTTC
-	TRBJ1-2	TRBD1	TRBV6-5	CASRTMQGARGYTF	TGTGCCAGCAGAACTATGCAGGGGGCTCGTGGCTACACCTTC
-	TRBJ1-1	-	TRBV7-9	CASSFPSLGSQNTEAFF	TGTGCCAGCAGCTTCCCGAGTTTGGGGAGTCAGAACACTGAAGCTTTCTTT
-	TRBJ1-2	TRBD1	TRBV2	CASSQAGQGGGYTF	TGTGCCAGCAGTCAAGCGGGACAGGGCGGAGGCTACACCTTC
-	TRBJ1-2	-	TRBV5-4	CASSTDSDYGYTF	TGTGCCAGCAGCACGGACTCGGACTATGGCTACACCTTC
-	TRBJ1-2	TRBD1	TRBV2	CASTTGNYGYTF	TGTGCCAGTACGACAGGGAACTATGGCTACACCTTC
-	TRBJ2-7	TRBD1	TRBV6-6	CASIPGVDRAAEQYF	TGTGCCAGCATTCCCGGGGTGGACAGGGCGGCCGAGCAGTACTTC
-	TRBJ1-1	-	TRBV6-5	CASSSEGADYTEAFF	TGTGCCAGCAGTTCCGAAGGGGCAGACTACACTGAAGCTTTCTTT